Listed below are T cell receptor beta chains from one sample, sequenced in a study of cytotoxic CD8 clonotypes in ibrutinib-treated CLL. Profiling relied on immunoSEQ multiplex PCR, and the TCRdb table lists in-frame clones only, not all of them. This sample has about 140,000 clones; over 75% occur once, and the top ten carry about 7.4%. The sequences come from PBMCs, collected after 36 months of ibrutinib treatment. Receptors originate from a human donor with chronic lymphocytic leukemia. The CDR3 runs from the conserved cysteine through the conserved F or W. Each record gives: clone size, D gene, J gene, V gene, CDR3 DNA, CDR3 protein. D genes are given only for firm matches. Clone size is stated in some rows and not others, as once, few, many or a class when expanded.

- | TRBD2 | TRBJ2-5 | TRBV9 | TGTGCCAGCAGCGTAGAACTAGCGGGGGGTGAACAAGAGACCCAGTACTTC | CASSVELAGGEQETQYF
- | - | TRBJ2-3 | TRBV4-1 | TGCGCCAGCAGGACAAGCGTGGGGGGCCTCGATACGCAGTATTTT | CASRTSVGGLDTQYF
- | - | TRBJ1-1 | TRBV10-1 | TGCGCCAGCAGTGAGTCACTACAGATACTGAACACTGAAGCTTTCTTT | CASSESLQILNTEAFF
- | - | TRBJ2-7 | TRBV5-1 | TGCGCCAGCAGCTTGGCAGCAGCACGAGCCTACGAGCAGTACTTC | CASSLAAARAYEQYF
few | - | TRBJ1-2 | TRBV9 | TGTGCCAGCAGCGTAGATGGATATGGCTACACCTTC | CASSVDGYGYTF
once | - | TRBJ1-6 | TRBV2 | TGTGCCAGCATGGAACAGACAGGTTCTAATTCACCCCTCCACTTT | CASMEQTGSNSPLHF
once | - | TRBJ1-5 | TRBV18 | TGTGCCAGCTCTCCGAGGGGTGCTCAGCCCCAGCATTTT | CASSPRGAQPQHF
- | TRBD1 | TRBJ2-7 | TRBV6-6 | TGTGCCAGCAGCCCGGGACAGGGGGCGGGCGAGCAGTACTTC | CASSPGQGAGEQYF
- | - | TRBJ1-5 | TRBV6-1 | TGTGCCAGCAGTGAAGGTAGACAGTGGGGACAGCCCCAGCATTTT | CASSEGRQWGQPQHF
once | - | TRBJ2-2 | TRBV5-1 | TGCGCCAGCAGCGATAGGACTTCGAACACCGGGGAGCTGTTTTTT | CASSDRTSNTGELFF
once | - | TRBJ1-1 | TRBV28 | TGTGCCAGCGGTCGGGGGGGGTCCAACACTGAAGCTTTCTTT | CASGRGGSNTEAFF
- | TRBD1 | TRBJ2-5 | TRBV9 | TGTGCCAGCAGCCCTCGACAGGGTGAGGAGACCCAGTACTTC | CASSPRQGEETQYF
- | - | TRBJ2-1 | TRBV28 | TGTGCCAGCAAACGGGGCCTCTACAATGAGCAGTTCTTC | CASKRGLYNEQFF
- | - | TRBJ2-3 | TRBV7-2 | TGTGCCAGCAGCTTATACAGGGTCAAACGTAGCACAGATACGCAGTATTTT | CASSLYRVKRSTDTQYF
- | - | TRBJ2-3 | TRBV6-5 | TGTGCCAGCGGGACCTTATACACAGATACGCAGTATTTT | CASGTLYTDTQYF
once | - | TRBJ1-1 | TRBV18 | TGTGCCAGCTCACCATCAGTGAACACTGAAGCTTTCTTT | CASSPSVNTEAFF
- | TRBD2 | TRBJ2-7 | TRBV6-5 | TGTGCCAGCAGTTACGGGGGGGTACCCTACGAGCAGTACTTC | CASSYGGVPYEQYF
- | - | TRBJ1-6 | TRBV10-3 | TGTGCCATCAGTGAGTGGGGCAGGGGAGGCTCCTATAATTCACCCCTCCACTTT | CAISEWGRGGSYNSPLHF
- | TRBD1 | TRBJ2-7 | TRBV27 | TGTGCCAGCAGTCCCGACAGGGCGTACGAGCAGTACTTC | CASSPDRAYEQYF
- | - | TRBJ2-7 | TRBV6-1 | TGTGCCAGCAGTGGAGGCGAGGCGCAGTACTTC | CASSGGEAQYF
few | - | TRBJ2-7 | TRBV4-2 | TGTGCCAGCAGCCTGAATGGGGTCAACGAGCAGTACTTC | CASSLNGVNEQYF
- | TRBD1 | TRBJ1-4 | TRBV6-5 | TGTGCCAGCAGTCATAACAGGGGAGGCGAAAAACTGTTTTTT | CASSHNRGGEKLFF
- | - | TRBJ1-1 | TRBV30 | TGTGCCTGGAGTGTAAGGCAGCGGGGCGAAGCTTTCTTT | CAWSVRQRGEAFF
- | TRBD2 | TRBJ2-7 | TRBV5-1 | TGCGCCAGCAGCTTGCTAACTAGCGAGGCGCAGTACTTC | CASSLLTSEAQYF
- | - | TRBJ2-1 | TRBV10-3 | TGTGCCATCAAGGCCCTGGACAATGAGCAGTTCTTC | CAIKALDNEQFF
- | - | TRBJ2-3 | TRBV6-5 | TGTGCCAGCAGTTACGGGGAGCCTAGCACAGATACGCAGTATTTT | CASSYGEPSTDTQYF
- | - | TRBJ2-2 | TRBV9 | TGTGCCAGCAGCGTAGGGCAGGGGACCGGGGAGCTGTTTTTT | CASSVGQGTGELFF
few | - | TRBJ1-2 | TRBV5-1 | TGCGCCAGCAGCTTGGGACGGACGGCTCTCCTGGACTATGGCTACACCTTC | CASSLGRTALLDYGYTF
- | - | TRBJ2-1 | TRBV13 | TGTGCCAGCAGCTTACGAGGGAATAAATACAATGAGCAGTTCTTC | CASSLRGNKYNEQFF
- | - | TRBJ2-3 | TRBV5-1 | TGCGCCAGCAGCTTCAGGGGGGACAGCACAGATACGCAGTATTTT | CASSFRGDSTDTQYF
few | TRBD1 | TRBJ1-6 | TRBV7-9 | TGTGCCAGCAGTGGGACAGGGGATTCACCCCTCCACTTT | CASSGTGDSPLHF
- | - | TRBJ2-5 | TRBV18 | TGTGCCAGCCTTCCCCCTGGAGAGACCCAGTACTTC | CASLPPGETQYF
- | - | TRBJ1-6 | TRBV6-5 | TGTGCCAGCAGTTATAAGGTCTTACATTCACCCCTCCACTTT | CASSYKVLHSPLHF
- | - | TRBJ1-2 | TRBV20-1 | TGCAGCACCCTGGGTAACTATGGCTACACCTTC | CSTLGNYGYTF
- | - | TRBJ1-1 | TRBV18 | TGTGCCAGCTCGGCGGGGCAGGGAGGGACTGAAGCTTTCTTT | CASSAGQGGTEAFF
- | - | TRBJ1-5 | TRBV27 | TGTGCCAGCAGTAGATCGCCCACCGGGACCCAGAAGCCCCAGCATTTT | CASSRSPTGTQKPQHF
- | TRBD2 | TRBJ2-1 | TRBV10-3 | TGTGCCATCAGTGAGTCAACGAGCGGGGGGGCCGTTGAGCAGTTCTTC | CAISESTSGGAVEQFF
- | TRBD2 | TRBJ2-1 | TRBV23-1 | TGCGCCATCACGATCCGGCTAGCGGGAGCAAAACCCTCCTACAATGAGCAGTTCTTC | CAITIRLAGAKPSYNEQFF
- | - | TRBJ1-5 | TRBV4-1 | TGCGCCAGCAGCCACCCAGCGGGTAATCAGCCCCAGCATTTT | CASSHPAGNQPQHF
- | TRBD1 | TRBJ1-1 | TRBV6-1 | TGTGCCGGCTCAGACAGGGCCATGAACACTGAAGCTTTCTTT | CAGSDRAMNTEAFF
- | - | TRBJ2-3 | TRBV30 | TGTGCCTGGAGTGTACTTGGGGGCGGCACAGATACGCAGTATTTT | CAWSVLGGGTDTQYF
- | TRBD2 | TRBJ2-3 | TRBV2 | TGTGCCAGCAGTGAGGAACTAGCGTTTGATACGCAGTATTTT | CASSEELAFDTQYF
- | - | TRBJ2-7 | TRBV2 | TGTGCCAGCACCCGGACATCACTCTACGAGCAGTACTTC | CASTRTSLYEQYF
- | TRBD2 | TRBJ2-1 | TRBV9 | TGTGCCAGCAGCGCCGGACTAGCGGCGTTTTACAATGAGCAGTTCTTC | CASSAGLAAFYNEQFF
- | TRBD1 | TRBJ2-7 | TRBV5-4 | TGTGCCAGCAGCAATCCGGGACAGGGTTTTTTCGAGCAGTACTTC | CASSNPGQGFFEQYF
- | - | TRBJ1-4 | TRBV15 | TGTGCCACCAGCAGAGTTCGGGGGAAACTGTTTTTT | CATSRVRGKLFF
few | TRBD1 | TRBJ2-2 | TRBV27 | TGTGCCAGCAGTTTCGGGGACAGGGACGCCGGGGAGCTGTTTTTT | CASSFGDRDAGELFF
- | TRBD1 | TRBJ2-2 | TRBV2 | TGTGCCAGCAGTGGCGGGACAGGGTTCACCGGGGAGCTGTTTTTT | CASSGGTGFTGELFF
- | TRBD1 | TRBJ2-7 | TRBV29-1 | TGCAGCGTTGAAGGGCCCGCCGGGACAGGAGCCTACGAGCAGTACTTC | CSVEGPAGTGAYEQYF
few | - | TRBJ1-2 | TRBV2 | TGTGCCAGCAGTGTATATGGCTACACCTTC | CASSVYGYTF
- | TRBD1 | TRBJ1-5 | TRBV2 | TGTGCCTGTCAAGGGACAGGGGCCCAGCCCCAGCATTTT | CACQGTGAQPQHF
- | TRBD1 | TRBJ2-7 | TRBV19 | TGTGCCAGTAGTACCCCGGGACAGATTTACGAGCAGTACTTC | CASSTPGQIYEQYF
- | TRBD1 | TRBJ1-1 | TRBV7-6 | TGTGCCAGCAGCTTGGGGACAGGGGTACCTGAAGCTTTCTTT | CASSLGTGVPEAFF
once | - | TRBJ1-1 | TRBV2 | TGTGCCAGCACCAGGAATCGCAGGAACACTGAAGCTTTCTTT | CASTRNRRNTEAFF
- | - | TRBJ1-1 | TRBV19 | TGTGCCAGTAGGACCCGGGGGGCGCGTACTGAAGCTTTCTTT | CASRTRGARTEAFF
- | TRBD2 | TRBJ2-1 | TRBV5-1 | TGCGCCAGCGGACAACTAGCGGGCCCGAATGAGCAGTTCTTC | CASGQLAGPNEQFF
- | TRBD1 | TRBJ2-7 | TRBV19 | TGTGCCAGTAGAACTAGGACAGGGGGCTCCTACGAGCAGTACTTC | CASRTRTGGSYEQYF
- | - | TRBJ1-3 | TRBV7-2 | TGTGCCAGCAGCTTCGGGGTCTCTGGAAACACCATATATTTT | CASSFGVSGNTIYF
- | TRBD2 | TRBJ2-7 | TRBV13 | TGTGCCAGCAGCATCGGACTAGCGGGACACTACGAGCAGTACTTC | CASSIGLAGHYEQYF